This paragraph reports one T cell receptor beta chain. This entry comes from a study of blood T cell repertoires in COVID-19. In the study overall: Samples representing acute and convalescent COVID-19 were sourced from the United States, Italy and Spain.

The V gene's germline CDR1 is SGHRS and CDR2 YFSETQ. Trimming removed 0 bases from V and 0 bases from J, with 10 bases in between. This CDR3 is 16 amino acids long. Using immunoSEQ multiplex PCR, the repertoire was profiled, and TCRdb retains in-frame clones only, with some absent. Of around 20,000 clones in the sample, about nine tenths were seen once. The chain combines TRBV5-1 with TRBJ1-3, with D unresolved. The clonotype comes from a human donor in a cohort sampled during active COVID-19. Sequencing used peripheral blood. CDR3 coding DNA: TGCGCCAGCAGCTTGGTTCGCGGAGTCTCTGGAAACACCATATATTTT. It is translated as CASSLVRGVSGNTIYF.